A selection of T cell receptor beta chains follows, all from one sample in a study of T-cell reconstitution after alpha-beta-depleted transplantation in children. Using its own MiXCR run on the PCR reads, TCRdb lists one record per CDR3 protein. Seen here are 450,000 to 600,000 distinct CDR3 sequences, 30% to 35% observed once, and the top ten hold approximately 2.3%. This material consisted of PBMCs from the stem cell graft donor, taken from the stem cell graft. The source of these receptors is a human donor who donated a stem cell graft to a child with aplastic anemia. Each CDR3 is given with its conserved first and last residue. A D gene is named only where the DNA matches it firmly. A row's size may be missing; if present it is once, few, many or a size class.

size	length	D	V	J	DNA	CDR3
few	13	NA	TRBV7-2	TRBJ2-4	TGTGCCAGCAGCTATAACGGACAACACATTCAGTACTTC	CASSYNGQHIQYF
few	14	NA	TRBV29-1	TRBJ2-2	TGCAGCGTTGTACCCGTGCGGGGCACCGGGGAGCTGTTTTTT	CSVVPVRGTGELFF
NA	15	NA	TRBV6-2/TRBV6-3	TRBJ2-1	TGTGCCAGCAGCCCCCACGAGCGGTCCTACAATGAGCAGTTCTTC	CASSPHERSYNEQFF
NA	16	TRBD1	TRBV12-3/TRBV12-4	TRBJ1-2	TGTGCCAGCAGTCCTTCCCGGACAGGGGAGGGCTATGGCTACACCTTC	CASSPSRTGEGYGYTF
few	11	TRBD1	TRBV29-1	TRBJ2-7	TGCAGCGTTACAGGGGCACACGAGCAGTACTTC	CSVTGAHEQYF
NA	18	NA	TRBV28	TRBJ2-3	TGTGCCAGCAGTTTAGTTGGGGCGGGCGGGTCTGACACAGATACGCAGTATTTT	CASSLVGAGGSDTDTQYF
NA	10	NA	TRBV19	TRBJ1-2	TGTGCCGCTGGAGGGGGAGGCTACACCTTC	CAAGGGGYTF
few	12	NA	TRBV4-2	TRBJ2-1	TGTGCCAGCAGCCAAGGATCCAGCTCCTGGTTCTTC	CASSQGSSSWFF
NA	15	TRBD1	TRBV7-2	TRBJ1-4	TGTGCCAGCAGCTTACAGACAGGGGCTGGGGAAAAACTGTTTTTT	CASSLQTGAGEKLFF
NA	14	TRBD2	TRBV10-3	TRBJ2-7	TGTGCCATCAGGGGTAGCGGGAGTATTTACGAGCAGTACTTC	CAIRGSGSIYEQYF
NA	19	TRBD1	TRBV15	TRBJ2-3	TGTGCCACCAGCAGAGATCCCGGATGGACAGGGGGCGTCCCACTCGGGCAGTATTTT	CATSRDPGWTGGVPLGQYF
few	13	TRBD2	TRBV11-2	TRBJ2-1	TGTGCCAGCAGCTTAGGACTAGCGGCCCGGAGGTTCTTC	CASSLGLAARRFF
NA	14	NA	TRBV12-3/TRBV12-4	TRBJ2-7	TGTGCCAGCAGTAGCCCTCCAGACCCCTACGAGCAGTACTTC	CASSSPPDPYEQYF
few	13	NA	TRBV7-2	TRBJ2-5	TGTGCCAGCAGCTCGGACTTGTTGGAGACCCAGTACTTC	CASSSDLLETQYF
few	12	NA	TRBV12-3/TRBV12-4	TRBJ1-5	TGTGCCAGCAGTTTGGGCGTTCAGCCCCAGCATTTT	CASSLGVQPQHF